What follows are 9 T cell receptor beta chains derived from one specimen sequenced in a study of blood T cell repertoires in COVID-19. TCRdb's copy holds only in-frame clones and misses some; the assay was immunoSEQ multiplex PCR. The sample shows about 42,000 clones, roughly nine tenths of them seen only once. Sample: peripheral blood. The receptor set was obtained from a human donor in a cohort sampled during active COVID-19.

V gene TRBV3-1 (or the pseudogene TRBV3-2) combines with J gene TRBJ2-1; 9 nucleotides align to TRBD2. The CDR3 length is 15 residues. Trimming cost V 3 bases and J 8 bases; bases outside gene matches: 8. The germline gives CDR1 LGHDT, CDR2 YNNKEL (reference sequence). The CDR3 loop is CASSQPGTSTYEQFF. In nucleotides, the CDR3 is TGTGCCAGCAGCCAGCCCGGGACTAGCACGTATGAGCAGTTCTTC.

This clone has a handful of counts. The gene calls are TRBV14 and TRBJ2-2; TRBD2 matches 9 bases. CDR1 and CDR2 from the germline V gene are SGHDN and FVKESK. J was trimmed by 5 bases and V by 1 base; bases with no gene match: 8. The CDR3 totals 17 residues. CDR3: CASSQVRGGPLTGELFF. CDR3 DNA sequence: TGTGCCAGCAGCCAAGTGCGGGGGGGACCTCTAACCGGGGAGCTGTTTTTT.

In DNA, the CDR3 is TGTGCCAGCAGCTTAGGGGGGCCGAACACCGGGGAGCTGTTTTTT. Its translation: CASSLGGPNTGELFF. The chain joins TRBV9 to TRBJ2-2, with D perhaps matching TRBD1 or TRBD2 (6 bases each). V was clipped by 4 bases and J by 0 bases, with 10 bases between them. This CDR3 has 15 residues. Germline CDR1 is SGDLS and CDR2 is YYNGEE.

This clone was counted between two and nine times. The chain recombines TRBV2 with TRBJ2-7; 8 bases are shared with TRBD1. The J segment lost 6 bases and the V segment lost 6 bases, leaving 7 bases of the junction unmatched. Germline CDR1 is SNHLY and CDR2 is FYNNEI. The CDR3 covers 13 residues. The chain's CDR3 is CASRTDRGGEQYF. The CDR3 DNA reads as TGTGCCAGCAGGACCGACAGGGGTGGCGAGCAGTACTTC.

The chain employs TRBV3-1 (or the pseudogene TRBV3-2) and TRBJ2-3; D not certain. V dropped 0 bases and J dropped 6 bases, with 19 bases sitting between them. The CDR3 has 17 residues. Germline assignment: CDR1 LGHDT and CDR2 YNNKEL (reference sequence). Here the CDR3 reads CASSQEEVGSLGDTQYF. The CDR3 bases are TGTGCCAGCAGCCAAGAAGAAGTGGGCTCCTTGGGTGATACGCAGTATTTT.

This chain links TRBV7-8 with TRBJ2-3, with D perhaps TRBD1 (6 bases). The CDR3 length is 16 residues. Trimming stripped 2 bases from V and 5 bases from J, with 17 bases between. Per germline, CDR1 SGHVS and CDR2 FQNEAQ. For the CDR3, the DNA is TGTGCCAGCAGCTTAACCGGGACACTTTCGGGAGATACGCAGTATTTT. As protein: CASSLTGTLSGDTQYF.

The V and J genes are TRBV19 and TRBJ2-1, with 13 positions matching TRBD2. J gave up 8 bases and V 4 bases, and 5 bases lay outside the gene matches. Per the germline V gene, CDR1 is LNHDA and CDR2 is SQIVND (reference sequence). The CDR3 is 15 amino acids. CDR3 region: CASSTGLAGIHEQFF. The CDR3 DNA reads TGTGCCAGTAGTACGGGACTAGCGGGAATTCATGAGCAGTTCTTC.

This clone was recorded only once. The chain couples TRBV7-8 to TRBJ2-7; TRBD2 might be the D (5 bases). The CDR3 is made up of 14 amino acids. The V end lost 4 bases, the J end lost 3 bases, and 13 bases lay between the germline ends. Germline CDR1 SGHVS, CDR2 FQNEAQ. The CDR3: CASSSGVTYYEQYF. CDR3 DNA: TGTGCCAGCAGCTCCGGGGTAACCTACTACGAGCAGTACTTC. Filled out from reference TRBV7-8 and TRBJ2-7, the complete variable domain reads GAGVSQSPRYKVAKRGQDVALRCDPISGHVSLFWYQQALGQGPEFLTYFQNEAQLDKSGLPSDRFFAERPEGSVSTLKIQRTQQEDSAVYLCASSSGVTYYEQYFGPGTRLTVT.

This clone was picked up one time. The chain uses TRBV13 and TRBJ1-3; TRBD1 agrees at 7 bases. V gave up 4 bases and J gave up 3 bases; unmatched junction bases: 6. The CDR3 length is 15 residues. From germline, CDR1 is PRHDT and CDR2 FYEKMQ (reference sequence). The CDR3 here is CASSSTGIGGNTIYF. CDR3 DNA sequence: TGTGCCAGCAGCTCGACAGGGATCGGTGGAAACACCATATATTTT.